Shown below are 10 T cell receptor beta chains from a single sample sequenced in a study of blood T cell repertoires in COVID-19. This table comes from immunoSEQ multiplex PCR, and its TCRdb copy is limited to in-frame clones, with some not included. The table has around 200,000 clones, around 80% seen once. The sequencing sample was made of PBMCs or T cells enriched from blood (not recorded which). The receptors originated from a middle-aged woman with acute COVID-19.

The chain joins TRBV28 to TRBJ1-1; D gene ambiguous. The CDR3 contains 14 residues. Per germline, CDR1 MDHEN and CDR2 SYDVKM. The V end lost 2 bases, the J end lost 10 bases, and 17 bases lay between the germline ends. The CDR3 loop reads CASSLTAGSRGAFF. The CDR3 bases are TGTGCCAGCAGTTTAACGGCGGGTTCGCGGGGAGCTTTCTTT.

The chain is built from TRBV3-1 (or the pseudogene TRBV3-2) and TRBJ1-5; D gene unclear. The CDR3 consists of 13 residues. Germline assignment: CDR1 LGHDT and CDR2 YNNKEL (reference sequence). Trimming stripped 1 base from V and 4 bases from J, with 5 bases between. The CDR3 reads CASSQAGNQPQHF. DNA of the CDR3: TGTGCCAGCAGCCAAGCAGGAAATCAGCCCCAGCATTTT.

This chain links TRBV28 with TRBJ1-1, with TRBD1 as a possible D gene (5 bases). Germline V gives CDR1 MDHEN, CDR2 SYDVKM. This CDR3 has 12 residues. The V and J ends lost 6 bases and 4 bases respectively, with 9 bases between them. CDR3 coding DNA: TGTGCCAGCAGACAAGACAGCACTGAAGCTTTCTTT. This sequence encodes CASRQDSTEAFF.

J is TRBJ2-7 and V is TRBV9; TRBD1 aligns across 7 bases. Germline CDR1 reads SGDLS; CDR2 reads YYNGEE. The CDR3 is made up of 14 amino acids. Trimming removed 1 base from V and 5 bases from J; junction bases left unmatched: 6. CDR3 in DNA: TGTGCCAGCAGCGTATCAGGGGGTTCCAACGAGCAGTACTTC. Translating gives CASSVSGGSNEQYF.

This sequence joins TRBV19 and TRBJ2-1; 11 bases are a match to TRBD2. Germline assignment: CDR1 LNHDA and CDR2 SQIVND (reference sequence). The CDR3 covers 18 residues. The V segment lost 6 bases and the J segment 8 bases; nucleotides outside the gene matches: 18. The CDR3 spells CASRLYGALAGVEYEQFF. In nucleotides, the CDR3 is TGTGCCAGTAGGCTTTATGGCGCACTAGCGGGAGTGGAGTATGAGCAGTTCTTC.

This clone has a handful of counts. V usage is TRBV3-1 (or the pseudogene TRBV3-2) and J usage is TRBJ2-7, with TRBD1 matching over 9 bases. Trimming at V came to 4 bases and at J to 3 bases, leaving 4 bases not matched to a gene. The germline gives CDR1 LGHDT, CDR2 YNNKEL (reference sequence). CDR3 size: 14 residues. CDR3 sequence reads: CASSPGQGIYEQYF. In DNA form, the CDR3 reads TGTGCCAGCAGCCCTGGACAGGGGATCTACGAGCAGTACTTC.

The gene calls are TRBV29-1 and TRBJ1-2, with a tentative D call TRBD1 (6 bases). The germline V and J ends were trimmed by 6 bases and 2 bases, with 10 bases remaining between them. The CDR3 is 12 amino acids. Looked up from germline, CDR1 is SQVTM and CDR2 is ANQGSEA. CDR3 nucleotide sequence: TGCAGCGTCCGGACAGACAACTATGGCTACACCTTC. Its protein product is CSVRTDNYGYTF.

This clone was counted between two and nine times. V and J are TRBV27 and TRBJ2-7; the D gene is possibly TRBD1 (7 bases). Germline V CDR1 and CDR2: MNHEY, SMNVEV (reference sequence). V was trimmed by 5 bases and J by 6 bases, leaving 20 bases between them. The CDR3 is 15 amino acids. The CDR3 DNA follows: TGTGCCAGCAGTCCGCCAGGGGGGTTTAGGTCCGAGCAGTACTTC. It specifies CASSPPGGFRSEQYF.

This rearrangement joins TRBV10-3 to TRBJ1-1; TRBD1 might be the D (6 bases). This CDR3 is 13 amino acids long. Germline CDR1 is ENHRY and CDR2 is SYGVKD. V was cut by 5 bases and J by 6 bases, with 13 bases left in between. CDR3 in amino acids: CAISHSAGAEAFF. In DNA, the CDR3 is TGTGCCATCAGTCATTCAGCAGGGGCTGAAGCTTTCTTT.

The rearrangement joins TRBV7-6 to TRBJ1-5, with a weak D call TRBD1 (5 bases). The CDR3 contains 17 residues. V dropped 1 base and J dropped 0 bases, with 13 bases sitting between them. Germline V CDR1 and CDR2: SGHVS, FNYEAQ. This CDR3 is CASSLGPGMDSNQPQHF. In DNA form, the CDR3 reads TGTGCCAGCAGCTTAGGGCCAGGGATGGATAGCAATCAGCCCCAGCATTTT. Full variable domain (remainder filled in from reference TRBV7-6 and TRBJ1-5): GAGVSQSPRYKVTKRGQDVALRCDPISGHVSLYWYRQALGQGPEFLTYFNYEAQQDKSGLPNDRFSAERPEGSISTLTIQRTEQRDSAMYRCASSLGPGMDSNQPQHFGDGTRLSIL.